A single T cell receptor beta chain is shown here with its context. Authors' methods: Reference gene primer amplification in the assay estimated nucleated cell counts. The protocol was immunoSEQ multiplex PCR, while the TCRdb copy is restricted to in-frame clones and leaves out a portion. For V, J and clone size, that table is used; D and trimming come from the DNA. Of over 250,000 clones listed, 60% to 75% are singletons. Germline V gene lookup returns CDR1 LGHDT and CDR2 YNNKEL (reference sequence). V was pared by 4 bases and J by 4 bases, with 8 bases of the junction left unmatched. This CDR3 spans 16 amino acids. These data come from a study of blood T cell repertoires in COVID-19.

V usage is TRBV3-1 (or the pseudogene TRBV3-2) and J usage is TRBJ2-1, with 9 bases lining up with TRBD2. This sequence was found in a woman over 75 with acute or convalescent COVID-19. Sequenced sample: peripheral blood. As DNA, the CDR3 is TGTGCCAGCAGCCGGACTAGCGCCAATAAATACAATGAGCAGTTCTTC. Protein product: CASSRTSANKYNEQFF.